A single sample is the source of the 10 T cell receptor beta chains below, sequenced in a study of cytomegalovirus exposure and HLA in healthy donors. The PCR employed 60 Vbeta primers together with 13 Jbeta primers. The data were produced by immunoSEQ multiplex PCR, yet TCRdb's version contains in-frame clones alone and is incomplete. The sample carries roughly 130,000 clones, roughly 80% recorded once. The sample taken for sequencing was PBMCs. The receptors were gathered from a boy aged 5-17 years in good health and CMV-seronegative.

The rearrangement links TRBV28 to TRBJ1-1; 7 bases agree with TRBD1. The CDR3 contains 15 residues. CDR1 is MDHEN and CDR2 is SYDVKM in the germline V gene. The V and J ends lost 5 bases and 4 bases, in that order; junction bases with no gene match: 10. Written as DNA, the CDR3 is TGTGCCAGCAGTGCCCACAGGGGCCCGGGCACTGAAGCTTTCTTT. The encoded protein is CASSAHRGPGTEAFF.

The chain recombines TRBV6-5 with TRBJ2-1; D unclear. Germline loops: CDR1 MNHEY, CDR2 SVGAGI. V was pared by 4 bases and J by 2 bases, with 3 bases between. The CDR3 is 12 residues long. The CDR3: CASSSTYNEQFF. DNA for the CDR3: TGTGCCAGCAGTTCCACCTACAATGAGCAGTTCTTC.

The chain links TRBV7-2 to TRBJ1-2; a weak D match, TRBD1 (6 bases). Trimming shortened V by 5 bases and J by 8 bases, and 18 bases separated the two germline ends. Germline V gene lookup returns CDR1 SGHTA and CDR2 FQGNSA. The CDR3 extends over 14 amino acids. The CDR3 DNA follows: TGTGCCAGCAGCCCGAGGCGGACAGCTCAGGGCTACACCTTC. Protein sequence: CASSPRRTAQGYTF.

The J gene is TRBJ2-7, the V gene TRBV27; 8 bases line up with TRBD2. Germline V gene sequence: CDR1 MNHEY, CDR2 SMNVEV (reference sequence). J gave up 4 bases and V 1 base, and 15 bases lay outside the gene matches. The length of the CDR3 is 18 residues. CDR3 sequence reads: CASSLLGGGSSGRYEQYF. CDR3 nucleotides: TGTGCCAGCAGTTTATTAGGGGGTGGGTCCAGCGGGAGATACGAGCAGTACTTC.

The CDR3 sequence is CAWSGTGSTF. The DNA for the CDR3 is TGTGCCTGGAGTGGGACAGGGAGTACCTTC. The chain couples TRBV30 to TRBJ1-2, with 8 bases identical to TRBD1. CDR1 and CDR2 (germline): GTSNPN, SVGIG (reference sequence). The CDR3 is 10 amino acids. With 1 base clipped from V and 14 bases from J, the junction kept 3 bases outside the gene matches.

This clone appeared a single time. The V call is TRBV27, the J call TRBJ1-1; 9 nucleotides match TRBD1. V was pared by 6 bases and J by 5 bases, with 10 bases of the junction left unmatched. The germline V gene encodes CDR1 MNHEY and CDR2 SMNVEV (reference sequence). This CDR3 is 15 amino acids long. For the CDR3, the DNA is TGTGCCAGCAGATGGAGTACAGGGGGCCGAACTGAAGCTTTCTTT. Its translation: CASRWSTGGRTEAFF.

V is TRBV6-1 and J is TRBJ1-2; D gene unclear. CDR1 is MNHNS, CDR2 SASEGT, per germline. V gave up 7 bases and J gave up 4 bases, with 13 bases separating them. There are 13 residues in the CDR3. The CDR3 sequence is CASNYRVLYGYTF. DNA of the CDR3: TGTGCCAGCAATTACCGGGTGCTCTATGGCTACACCTTC.

V usage is TRBV9 and J usage is TRBJ2-1, with 10 bases identical to TRBD2. Per germline, CDR1 SGDLS and CDR2 YYNGEE. V lost 4 bases and J lost 4; bases outside the gene matches: 5. The CDR3 length is 15 residues. The CDR3 DNA sequence: TGTGCCAGCAGCCCATGGACTAGCGGTTACAATGAGCAGTTCTTC. Translating it yields CASSPWTSGYNEQFF.

This chain links TRBV4-1 with TRBJ1-1, with D perhaps matching TRBD1 (6 bases). Between the trimmed V and J ends, which lost 3 bases and 5 bases, there was a span of 19 bases. Germline assignment: CDR1 MGHRA and CDR2 YSYEKL. CDR3 length: 16 residues. This CDR3 is CASSQDLTGWATEAFF. CDR3 sequence (DNA): TGCGCCAGCAGCCAGGACCTCACAGGGTGGGCGACTGAAGCTTTCTTT.

This clone was observed a handful of times. The chain recombines TRBV2 with TRBJ2-5; 11 nucleotides agree with TRBD2. CDR1 is SNHLY, CDR2 FYNNEI, per germline. The CDR3 runs to 15 residues. The junction had 6 bases not matched to a gene; V was cut back by 5 bases and J by 4 bases. The CDR3 nucleotides read TGTGCCAGCAGTCATAGCGGGAGGGCCCTAGAGACCCAGTACTTC. Its translation is CASSHSGRALETQYF.